This TCR beta chain is drawn from a study of blood T cell repertoires in COVID-19. On the study more broadly: Acute and convalescent COVID-19 specimens originated in the United States, Italy and Spain.

CDR3 size: 16 residues. V was trimmed by 1 base and J by 0 bases, leaving 7 bases between them. Germline assignment: CDR1 SGHTA and CDR2 FQGNSA. Sequenced by immunoSEQ multiplex PCR; TCRdb stores in-frame clones only, minus some. The table records 240,000 or so clones, about nine tenths of them present only once. Material: PBMCs or T cells enriched from blood (not recorded which). The genes are TRBV7-2 and TRBJ2-6; D remains ambiguous. The receptor comes from a man aged 50 to 60 who had been exposed to COVID-19. The CDR3 reads CASSLGGASGANVLTF. The CDR3 coding sequence is TGTGCCAGCAGCTTAGGAGGTGCCTCTGGGGCCAACGTCCTGACTTTC.